This TCR beta chain was captured in a study of monozygotic twins with inflammatory bowel disease. Regarding this clonotype: The antigen is unknown.

Template switching introduced UMIs that contain a 6-nucleotide sample barcode. TCRdb reanalyzed the 5' RACE reads, giving one entry per CDR3 protein sequence and no DNA. Its clone listing holds nearly 45,000 distinct CDR3 sequences. Germline-derived CDR1 and CDR2 are MDHEN and SYDVKM. The CDR3 is made up of 13 amino acids. General observations from the study: Patients with IBD had less TCRbeta diversity (inverse Simpson) than their healthy co-twins.

The chain recombines TRBV28 with TRBJ1-1; lacking DNA, the TRBD1 call made by TCRdb goes unchecked. The source material was blood. This receptor was taken from a human donor with ulcerative colitis or Crohn's disease, or a healthy co-twin of an affected twin (not recorded which). CDR3 sequence reads: CASRPGQGTEAFF.